This TCR beta chain was retrieved from a study of PD-1 blockade in classical Hodgkin lymphoma. Study conclusions and caveats: Lower baseline TCR diversity was reported for newly diagnosed patients than for healthy donors.

Generated by immunoSEQ multiplex PCR, the TCRdb table keeps only in-frame clones and is missing some. This table has some 58,000 clones, roughly 92% appearing once. Note on this clone: Its specificity is not known.

Indicated time point: cycle 4 day 1 (C4D1), after 6 weeks of nivolumab. Relapse after autologous stem cell transplantation occurred in every patient, and brentuximab vedotin exposure varied. Germline CDR1 reads SGHRS; CDR2 reads YFSETQ. The CDR3 sequence is 15 residues long. With 1 base removed from V and 3 bases from J, the gap between germline ends came to 13 bases. The TCR originated in a human donor with classical Hodgkin lymphoma. This chain joins TRBV5-1 and TRBJ1-1; no clear D gene. The sequencing here drew on peripheral blood mononuclear cells (PBMCs), taken before the fourth cycle of nivolumab. CDR3 nucleotide sequence: TGCGCCAGCAGCTTGAGGACGGGGTCGGACACTGAAGCTTTCTTT. Protein: CASSLRTGSDTEAFF.